Given below is one TCR beta chain in context. Its antigen remains unknown. Germline is not matched at one junction end, which may reflect a read error. The germline V gene has CDR1 SGHNT and CDR2 YENEEA. This CDR3 comprises 13 residues. The source of the sample is a study of cytomegalovirus exposure and HLA in healthy donors. Study observations and caveats: Most TCR sequences were seen very rarely across donors, but some public TCRs occurred in many. Some V segments could not be told apart, so they were left out, TRBV6-2 and TRBV6-3 among them.

Donors in the study were healthy people who gave bone marrow. Both 60 Vbeta primers and 13 Jbeta primers went into the PCR. The method was immunoSEQ multiplex PCR; TCRdb's version includes in-frame clones alone and lacks a portion of them. The table records some 130,000 clones, roughly 63% of them present only once. This TCR came from a man aged 40-50 years in good health and CMV-seropositive. Sequenced input: PBMCs. The J gene is TRBJ2-1, the V gene TRBV11-3, with 9 positions matching TRBD2. The CDR3 sequence is CASSLVAGGLLIF. CDR3 bases: TGTGCCAGCAGCTTAGTGGCGGGGGGGCTGCTAATCTTC.